Sequencing of this T cell receptor beta chain was carried out in a study of identical twins. The study's findings and limits: Fewer insertions characterized abundant cord blood beta clonotypes, whereas memory repertoires showed none.

TCRdb recomputed calls from the 5' RACE reads with MiXCR, one row per CDR3 protein. The table includes roughly 190,000 distinct CDR3 sequences, roughly 15% detected once. About this clonotype: Its antigen is not identified. One base away lies a much larger clone, so this may be a sequencing read error.

V was clipped by 4 bases and J by 2 bases, with 3 bases between them. Germline-derived CDR1 and CDR2 are MNHEY and SVGEGT. CDR3 length: 12 amino acids. These data also featured in a second study, about T cells expressing NK-cell markers. That paper notes: Several experiments added an anti-gamma-delta TCR antibody to sort only alpha-beta TCR T cells.

Sequences were obtained from CD8+ T cells sorted from blood. The sequence came from a woman under 30 in good health. The chain links TRBV6-2 or TRBV6-3 to TRBJ2-1; D gene ambiguous. The CDR3 region has the DNA TGTGCCAGCAGTTGGACCTACAATGAGCAGTTCTTC. As protein: CASSWTYNEQFF.